These 31 T cell receptor beta chains were all obtained from the same sample, sequenced in a study of T-cell memory formation after mild COVID-19. TCRdb reprocessed the 5' RACE reads with MiXCR, giving one entry per CDR3 protein. The sample lists a few hundred thousand distinct CDR3 sequences, 20% to 25% occurring once. Sequenced input: PBMCs or a T cell subset sorted from them (not recorded which). The source of these receptors is an adult woman who had mild COVID-19 (a few samples of this study predate the infection). Cell type and time point are not known.

CDR3 amino acids: CATSDLASGGPWEQFF. DNA of the CDR3: TGTGCCACCAGTGATTTAGCTAGCGGGGGGCCCTGGGAGCAGTTCTTC. The genes are TRBV24-1 and TRBJ2-1; 11 nucleotides agree with TRBD2. V gave up 1 base and J gave up 10 bases; unmatched junction bases: 8. CDR3 length equals 16 residues. From germline, CDR1 is KGHDR and CDR2 SFDVKD.

V and J are TRBV12-3 or TRBV12-4 and TRBJ2-7; D remains unclear. The CDR3 contains 12 residues. Trimming removed 6 bases from V and 9 bases from J, with 15 bases in between. The CDR3 loop reads CASSAGRRRQYF. The CDR3 nucleotides read TGTGCCAGCAGCGCCGGGCGAAGGAGGCAGTACTTC.

This clonotype was counted between two and nine times. Relative to the germline gene, one junction end is altered; a read error may explain this. This chain uses TRBV14 with TRBJ2-1, with TRBD2 matching 9 bases. This CDR3 comprises 12 residues. In germline, CDR1 is SGHDN, CDR2 FVKESK. The CDR3 coding sequence is TGTGCCAGCAGCCAAACTAGCGGGCCAGCCGTCTTC. Protein: CASSQTSGPAVF.

This chain connects TRBV7-3 to TRBJ2-3; TRBD2 matches 8 bases. The junction had 7 bases not matched to a gene; V was cut back by 1 base and J by 4 bases. The CDR3 spans 16 residues. Per the germline V gene, CDR1 is SGHTA and CDR2 is FQGTGA. The chain's CDR3 is CASSLMGAGVADTQYF. The CDR3 nucleotides are TGTGCCAGCAGCTTAATGGGAGCGGGAGTGGCAGATACGCAGTATTTT.

This clonotype appeared a few times. This rearrangement joins TRBV5-6 to TRBJ2-7; D may be TRBD2 (6 bases). The length of the CDR3 is 14 residues. V dropped 2 bases and J dropped 2 bases, with 11 bases sitting between them. Germline V gene data show CDR1 as SGHDT and CDR2 as YYEEEE. CDR3 sequence (DNA): TGTGCCAGCAGCTTAGGAGCTAGCGCCTACGAGCAGTACTTC. Translation: CASSLGASAYEQYF.

The chain couples TRBV12-3 or TRBV12-4 to TRBJ2-3; no clear D gene. V was cut by 3 bases and J by 0 bases, with 13 bases left in between. The CDR3 loop spans 16 amino acids. The CDR3 coding sequence is TGTGCCAGCAGTTTCGCGAACTATCCTAGCACAGATACGCAGTATTTT. Encoded protein: CASSFANYPSTDTQYF.

The J gene is TRBJ2-3, the V gene TRBV28, with D possibly TRBD2 on 6 matching bases. The CDR3 extends over 15 amino acids. CDR1 and CDR2 (germline): MDHEN, SYDVKM. V was trimmed by 3 bases and J by 0 bases, leaving 10 bases between them. The CDR3 region has the DNA TGTGCCAGCAGTTTGAAAGGGACTAGCACAGATACGCAGTATTTT. Protein: CASSLKGTSTDTQYF.

The V gene is TRBV6-1, the J gene TRBJ1-1; no reliable D call. CDR1 is MNHNS, CDR2 SASEGT, per germline. This CDR3 is built from 13 residues. The ends were cut back, 1 base at V and 4 bases at J, with 7 bases in the middle. This CDR3 reads CASSEVGSTEAFF. The CDR3 coding sequence is TGTGCCAGCAGTGAAGTAGGGTCCACTGAAGCTTTCTTT.

This clonotype occurred a few times. V and J are TRBV12-3 or TRBV12-4 and TRBJ2-7, with D maybe TRBD1 (6 bases). The CDR3 covers 14 residues. Trimming left V 3 bases short and J 3 bases short, with 12 bases between. This CDR3 is CASSFRQAIYEQYF. CDR3 coding DNA: TGTGCCAGCAGTTTCAGACAGGCGATCTACGAGCAGTACTTC.

The J gene is TRBJ1-4, the V gene TRBV7-2; 7 bases agree with TRBD1. The trim removed 4 bases at V and 8 bases at J, leaving 7 bases unmatched. The germline V gene has CDR1 SGHTA and CDR2 FQGNSA. This CDR3 region has 14 residues. The CDR3 nucleotides are TGTGCCAGCAGCTCCCGGGACAGTCGCGAAAAACTGTTTTTT. Its translation: CASSSRDSREKLFF.

The chain employs TRBV11-2 and TRBJ2-1, with D tentatively TRBD1 (7 bases). The germline V gene has CDR1 SGHAT and CDR2 FQNNGV. This CDR3 comprises 16 residues. V was cut by 0 bases and J by 3 bases, with 12 bases left in between. The CDR3 DNA reads TGTGCCAGCAGCTTAGATAGGAGGGGGCACTACAATGAGCAGTTCTTC. This gives the protein CASSLDRRGHYNEQFF. Filled out from reference TRBV11-2 and TRBJ2-1, the complete variable domain reads EAGVAQSPRYKIIEKRQSVAFWCNPISGHATLYWYQQILGQGPKLLIQFQNNGVVDDSQLPKDRFSAERLKGVDSTLKIQPAKLEDSAVYLCASSLDRRGHYNEQFFGPGTRLTVL.

The rearrangement links TRBV2 to TRBJ2-3; tentative D call: TRBD2 (5 bases). The V end was cut by 4 bases, the J end by 6 bases, with 17 bases between. The CDR3 has 15 residues. CDR1 is SNHLY and CDR2 is FYNNEI in the germline V gene. CDR3 bases: TGTGCCAGCAGTGTACGGACTCCCGCAATGGATACGCAGTATTTT. Amino acid sequence: CASSVRTPAMDTQYF.

CDR3 coding DNA: TGTGCCAGCAGCCCTACGGCGGGGGGCTACAATGAGCAGTTCTTC. Protein: CASSPTAGGYNEQFF. The rearrangement uses TRBV7-7 and TRBJ2-1, with 8 nucleotides matching TRBD2. The CDR3 runs 15 residues. Germline V gene sequence: CDR1 SSHAT, CDR2 FNYEAQ (reference sequence). The junction had 6 bases not matched to a gene; V was cut back by 5 bases and J by 3 bases.

DNA for the CDR3: TGTGCCAGCAGTAATTACCGGCAGGGTTCCCATGGCTACACCTTC. The encoded protein is CASSNYRQGSHGYTF. This rearrangement joins TRBV6-5 to TRBJ1-2; perhaps TRBD1 as D (5 bases). In germline, CDR1 is MNHEY, CDR2 SVGAGI. This CDR3 is 15 amino acids long. The V end lost 5 bases, the J end lost 6 bases, and 19 bases lay between the germline ends.

The rearrangement links TRBV13 to TRBJ2-5; the D gene is possibly TRBD2 (7 bases). The CDR3 spans 14 residues. Trimming took 2 bases from V and 6 from J, leaving 13 bases between them. Germline values: CDR1 PRHDT, CDR2 FYEKMQ (reference sequence). The CDR3 nucleotides are TGTGCCAGCAGCTTAAGGGGGGGCCACCAGACCCAGTACTTC. This gives the protein CASSLRGGHQTQYF.

There are a few counts of this clonotype. The V and J genes are TRBV20-1 and TRBJ2-5; a possible D gene is TRBD1 (6 bases). CDR1 and CDR2 from the germline V gene are DFQATT and SNEGSKA (reference sequence). The CDR3 runs to 14 residues. V lost 2 bases to trimming and J lost 3 bases, with 13 bases between them. Here the CDR3 DNA reads TGCAGTGCTAGAAGGGGACACTCTAAAGAGACCCAGTACTTC. Amino acids: CSARRGHSKETQYF.

The V call is TRBV7-6, the J call TRBJ2-7, with 8 bases lining up with TRBD2. V gave up 5 bases and J gave up 5 bases; unmatched junction bases: 8. Per germline, CDR1 SGHVS and CDR2 FNYEAQ. This CDR3 contains 14 residues. The CDR3 nucleotides read TGTGCCAGCAGCCCCGGGACTAGGGTCGACGAGCAGTACTTC. Amino acid sequence: CASSPGTRVDEQYF.

The J gene is TRBJ2-1, the V gene TRBV6-5; maybe TRBD2 (6 bases). Looked up from germline, CDR1 is MNHEY and CDR2 is SVGAGI. This CDR3 contains 12 residues. With 8 bases removed from V and 7 bases from J, the gap between germline ends came to 12 bases. This CDR3 is CASWGGGNEQFF. CDR3 in DNA: TGTGCCAGCTGGGGAGGCGGTAATGAGCAGTTCTTC.

The rearrangement links TRBV6-1 to TRBJ1-1; D is unresolved. V was shortened by 1 base and J by 1 base, with 4 bases between the two germline ends. The CDR3 contains 13 residues. Germline CDR1 reads MNHNS; CDR2 reads SASEGT. The CDR3 DNA follows: TGTGCCAGCAGTGAAGTTGAGAACACTGAAGCTTTCTTT. This translates into CASSEVENTEAFF.

The V gene is TRBV7-9, the J gene TRBJ1-1; D possibly corresponds to TRBD1 (5 bases). There are 16 residues in the CDR3. Germline-derived CDR1 and CDR2 are SEHNR and FQNEAQ (reference sequence). V was cut by 7 bases and J by 0 bases, with 18 bases left in between. The CDR3 nucleotides read TGTGCCAGCAAACGAGAGGGGTTAGGCGTGAACACTGAAGCTTTCTTT. Amino acids: CASKREGLGVNTEAFF.

V usage is TRBV7-8 and J usage is TRBJ1-1; the D is unclear. The CDR3 length is 13 residues. Trimming took 1 base from V and 3 from J, leaving 6 bases between them. Germline V gives CDR1 SGHVS, CDR2 FQNEAQ. The CDR3 nucleotides are TGTGCCAGCAGCTTAGGGACTGACACTGAAGCTTTCTTT. It specifies CASSLGTDTEAFF. The variable domain in full, with the rest retrieved from reference TRBV7-8 and TRBJ1-1, is GAGVSQSPRYKVAKRGQDVALRCDPISGHVSLFWYQQALGQGPEFLTYFQNEAQLDKSGLPSDRFFAERPEGSVSTLKIQRTQQEDSAVYLCASSLGTDTEAFFGQGTRLTVV.

This clonotype was seen a few times. V usage is TRBV29-1 and J usage is TRBJ2-3, with 10 bases lining up with TRBD1. CDR3 size: 22 residues. Germline CDR1 SQVTM, CDR2 ANQGSEA. Unmatched junction bases numbered 25, after V lost 0 bases and J lost 4 bases. In DNA, the CDR3 is TGCAGCGTTGAAGATAAAATTTGGTTGTTTTATTCCGGGACAGGGGAGTCAGATACGCAGTATTTT. This codes for CSVEDKIWLFYSGTGESDTQYF.

CDR3 sequence: CASSVRGAQYF. The CDR3 DNA is TGTGCCAGCAGCGTTCGGGGCGCCCAGTACTTC. V usage is TRBV7-2 and J usage is TRBJ2-5, with D tentatively TRBD1 or TRBD2 (5 bases each). Germline values: CDR1 SGHTA, CDR2 FQGNSA. V lost 5 bases, J lost 9 bases, and 10 bases lay in between. This CDR3 comprises 11 residues.

The chain recombines TRBV20-1 with TRBJ2-5; perhaps TRBD2 as D (6 bases). The CDR3 has 16 residues. The germline CDR1 and CDR2 sequences are DFQATT and SNEGSKA (reference sequence). Trimming left V 0 bases short and J 2 bases short, with 16 bases between. In nucleotides, the CDR3 is TGCAGTGCTAGAGATCGCCATAGCGGAGAACAAGAGACCCAGTACTTC. It yields the protein CSARDRHSGEQETQYF.

This clonotype has more than one count but fewer than ten. This rearrangement joins TRBV11-2 to TRBJ2-1, with D maybe TRBD1 (5 bases). V was pared by 1 base and J by 15 bases, with 19 bases between. Germline V gives CDR1 SGHAT, CDR2 FQNNGV. The CDR3 length is 14 residues. This CDR3 reads CASSLVRTGQSAFF. The CDR3 bases are TGTGCCAGCAGCTTAGTCAGAACAGGCCAGTCGGCGTTCTTC.

This chain connects TRBV5-1 to TRBJ2-1; D is possibly TRBD2 (7 bases). The CDR3 is made up of 18 amino acids. The V and J ends lost 1 base and 7 bases respectively, with 24 bases between them. Germline CDR1 is SGHRS and CDR2 is YFSETQ. In DNA, the CDR3 is TGCGCCAGCAGCTTGTCTAAGGGGGGGGCCCGAGTAATAAATGAGCAGTTCTTC. Amino acid sequence: CASSLSKGGARVINEQFF.

The chain couples TRBV20-1 to TRBJ1-2; 7 nucleotides align to TRBD1. Germline V gene sequence: CDR1 DFQATT, CDR2 SNEGSKA (reference sequence). The CDR3 covers 15 residues. J gave up 8 bases and V 5 bases, and 17 bases lay outside the gene matches. DNA for the CDR3: TGCAGTGCTTCGAGTGGGACCGGGACAGCTAAGGGCTACACCTTC. Protein sequence: CSASSGTGTAKGYTF.

The chain joins TRBV20-1 to TRBJ1-2; D is ambiguous. Germline CDR1 and CDR2: DFQATT and SNEGSKA (reference sequence). V shed 6 bases and J shed 1 base, with 6 bases lying between them. This CDR3 comprises 11 residues. The CDR3 loop is CSARLNYGYTF. CDR3 sequence (DNA): TGCAGTGCAAGGCTTAACTATGGCTACACCTTC.

This clonotype was seen only a few times. V and J are TRBV20-1 and TRBJ2-1; 9 positions agree with TRBD1. The V and J ends lost 6 bases and 9 bases, in that order; junction bases with no gene match: 6. This CDR3 comprises 12 residues. CDR1 is DFQATT and CDR2 is SNEGSKA in the germline V gene (reference sequence). CDR3 loop: CSARTGVGEQFF. CDR3 in DNA: TGCAGTGCCCGGACAGGGGTTGGTGAGCAGTTCTTC.

This clonotype was detected a few times. The chain is built from TRBV3-1 and TRBJ2-3; D perhaps matches TRBD2 (6 bases). V lost 7 bases to trimming and J lost 3 bases, with 17 bases between them. The CDR3 is 15 residues long. Germline V CDR1 and CDR2: LGHDT, YNNKEL (reference sequence). CDR3 region: CASTISGSGTDTQYF. The CDR3 DNA reads TGTGCCAGCACCATTAGCGGTTCCGGGACAGATACGCAGTATTTT.

The chain uses TRBV20-1 and TRBJ1-4; TRBD1 aligns across 11 bases. CDR1 is DFQATT and CDR2 is SNEGSKA in the germline V gene (reference sequence). V was pared by 1 base and J by 17 bases, with 9 bases of the junction left unmatched. The CDR3 covers 13 residues. CDR3 protein: CSARVRTGGIRFF. DNA for the CDR3: TGCAGTGCTAGAGTTCGGACAGGGGGCATACGATTTTTT.